The present T cell receptor beta chain was sequenced within a study of vaccination and CD4 T cells after COVID-19. Treatment indicated: roughly 10-day PBMC culture with coronavirus spike peptide pools or control peptides (ViraFEST assay). The germline V gene encodes CDR1 LNHDA and CDR2 SQIVND (reference sequence). This CDR3 is 15 amino acids long. Trimming took 6 bases from V and 1 from J, leaving 14 bases between them. Comment on this clonotype: The antigen is undetermined.

The assay that was used to sequence DNA from cultured CD4+ T cells was the Oncomine TCR Beta short-read assay. TCRdb called the PCR reads again in MiXCR, with one record for every CDR3 protein. The table shows 15,000 to 20,000 distinct CDR3 sequences, with about 61% occurring only once. The V and J genes are TRBV19 and TRBJ2-3; possible D gene TRBD2, 5 bases. Sequencing was performed on CD4+ T cells from blood, cultured in vitro. The sequence was collected from a human donor who had recovered from COVID-19. The CDR3: CASRDQAERTDTQYF. For the CDR3, the DNA is TGTGCCAGTAGGGACCAAGCGGAGCGCACAGATACGCAGTATTTT.